These 9 T cell receptor beta chains originate from one sample sequenced in a study of OX40 agonist ivuxolimab in advanced cancers. Assay used: immunoSEQ multiplex PCR; TCRdb lists only in-frame clones, some missing. Here the sample spans fewer than 30,000 clones, 70% to 80% being singletons. Sequencing used CD4+ or CD8+ T cells sorted from blood, obtained in a trial of the OX40 agonist ivuxolimab. These receptor sequences come from an adult with an advanced solid tumor such as melanoma, head and neck, liver or kidney cancer.

In this sample, this clone turned up once. The V and J genes are TRBV19 and TRBJ2-7, with TRBD2 matching 8 bases. The CDR3 extends over 13 amino acids. Germline values: CDR1 LNHDA, CDR2 SQIVND (reference sequence). The V gene end was trimmed by 5 bases and the J gene end by 4 bases; junction bases not matched to a gene: 4. The CDR3 DNA reads TGTGCCAGTAGTTTCGGGAGGGGTTACGAGCAGTACTTC. Translation: CASSFGRGYEQYF.

This clone has more than one count but fewer than ten. The V and J genes are TRBV7-2 and TRBJ2-5; the D gene is possibly TRBD2 (5 bases). CDR3 length: 14 residues. V dropped 5 bases and J dropped 2 bases, with 12 bases sitting between them. The germline V gene encodes CDR1 SGHTA and CDR2 FQGNSA. This CDR3 reads CASSTPPGQETQYF. Written as DNA, the CDR3 is TGTGCCAGCAGCACCCCGCCGGGACAAGAGACCCAGTACTTC.

The gene calls are TRBV28 and TRBJ1-2; the D is unclear. Germline CDR1 is MDHEN and CDR2 is SYDVKM. CDR3 length: 16 residues. The germline V and J ends were trimmed by 5 bases and 0 bases, with 16 bases remaining between them. CDR3 loop: CASSPPGVPPNYGYTF. Written as DNA, the CDR3 is TGTGCCAGCAGTCCCCCTGGGGTCCCACCTAACTATGGCTACACCTTC.

CDR3 coding DNA: TGTGCCAGCAGTAGCAGCGGGAGAGGTTACGAGCAGTACTTC. Amino acids: CASSSSGRGYEQYF. This chain joins TRBV2 and TRBJ2-7; 8 positions match TRBD2. The germline gives CDR1 SNHLY, CDR2 FYNNEI. The CDR3 is 14 amino acids. V was clipped by 5 bases and J by 4 bases; unmatched bases: 7.

This sequence joins TRBV5-1 and TRBJ2-4; TRBD2 aligns across 10 bases. The CDR3 spans 16 residues. V was pared by 2 bases and J by 6 bases, with 8 bases of the junction left unmatched. Germline lookup yields CDR1 SGHRS and CDR2 YFSETQ. The CDR3 DNA is TGCGCCAGCAGCTTACGAGCGGGAGGGCCCACAAACATTCAGTACTTC. Translated: CASSLRAGGPTNIQYF.

The gene calls are TRBV11-2 and TRBJ1-1; D perhaps matches TRBD1 (5 bases). The germline gives CDR1 SGHAT, CDR2 FQNNGV. V lost 2 bases and J lost 6, with 10 bases in between. This CDR3 is built from 13 residues. The chain's CDR3 is CASSLTGGAEAFF. The DNA for the CDR3 is TGTGCCAGCAGCTTAACCGGGGGTGCTGAAGCTTTCTTT.

The chain couples TRBV7-8 to TRBJ1-2; D unresolved. Germline V gene data show CDR1 as SGHVS and CDR2 as FQNEAQ. The CDR3 is 13 residues long. Trimming left V 2 bases short and J 4 bases short, with 8 bases between. The CDR3 nucleotides read TGTGCCAGCAGCTTAAGTCCGGGCTATGGCTACACCTTC. It specifies CASSLSPGYGYTF.

The chain has TRBV11-2 and TRBJ1-3, with unresolved D. V dropped 0 bases and J dropped 9 bases, with 15 bases sitting between them. Germline V CDR1 and CDR2: SGHAT, FQNNGV. The CDR3 is 15 residues long. CDR3 region: CASSLEWAPGRTIYF. In DNA, the CDR3 is TGTGCCAGCAGCTTAGAATGGGCCCCTGGTCGCACCATATATTTT.

V is TRBV4-1 and J is TRBJ2-5, with a weak D call TRBD1 (6 bases). Germline CDR1 and CDR2: MGHRA and YSYEKL. The length of the CDR3 is 14 residues. Trimming cost V 0 bases and J 4 bases, with 9 bases left between them. The CDR3 bases are TGCGCCAGCAGCCAAGATCCCAGGGGAGAGACCCAGTACTTC. Protein sequence: CASSQDPRGETQYF.